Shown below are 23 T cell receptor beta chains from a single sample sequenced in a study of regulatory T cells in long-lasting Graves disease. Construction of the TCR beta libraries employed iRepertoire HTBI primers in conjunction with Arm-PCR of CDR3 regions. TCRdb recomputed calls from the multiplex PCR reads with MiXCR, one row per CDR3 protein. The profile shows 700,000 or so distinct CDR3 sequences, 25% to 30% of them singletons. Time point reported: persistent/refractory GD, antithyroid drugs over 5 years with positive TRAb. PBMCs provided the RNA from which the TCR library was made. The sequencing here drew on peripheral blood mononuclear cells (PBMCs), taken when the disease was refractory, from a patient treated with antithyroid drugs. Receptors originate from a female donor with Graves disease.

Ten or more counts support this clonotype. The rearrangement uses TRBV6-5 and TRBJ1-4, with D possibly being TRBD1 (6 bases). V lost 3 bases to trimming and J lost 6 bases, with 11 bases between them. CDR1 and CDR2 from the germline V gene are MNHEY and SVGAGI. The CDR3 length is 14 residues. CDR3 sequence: CASSYRGVDEKLFF. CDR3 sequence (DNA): TGTGCCAGCAGTTATAGGGGGGTGGATGAAAAACTGTTTTTT.

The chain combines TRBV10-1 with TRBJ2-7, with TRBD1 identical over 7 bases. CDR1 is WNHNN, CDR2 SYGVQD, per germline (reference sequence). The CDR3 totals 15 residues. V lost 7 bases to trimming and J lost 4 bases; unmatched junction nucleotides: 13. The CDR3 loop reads CASTRTGGSLYEQYF. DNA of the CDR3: TGCGCCAGCACGAGGACAGGCGGCTCCCTGTACGAGCAGTACTTC.

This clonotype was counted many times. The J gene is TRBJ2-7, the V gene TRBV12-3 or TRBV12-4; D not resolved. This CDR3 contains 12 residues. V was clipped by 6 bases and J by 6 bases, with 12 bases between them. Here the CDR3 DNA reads TGTGCCAGCAGCCTATCACCGAGCGAGCAGTACTTC. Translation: CASSLSPSEQYF.

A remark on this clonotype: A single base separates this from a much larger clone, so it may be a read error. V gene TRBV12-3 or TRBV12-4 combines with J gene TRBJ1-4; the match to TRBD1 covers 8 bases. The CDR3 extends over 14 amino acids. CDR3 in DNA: TGTGCCAGCAGTGAACAGGGGGGTACTGAAAGACTGTTTTTT. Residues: CASSEQGGTERLFF.

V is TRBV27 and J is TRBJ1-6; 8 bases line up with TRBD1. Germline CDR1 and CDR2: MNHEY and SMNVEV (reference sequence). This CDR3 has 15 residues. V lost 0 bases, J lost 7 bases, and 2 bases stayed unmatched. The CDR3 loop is CASSLSRGHNSPLHF. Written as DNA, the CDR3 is TGTGCCAGCAGTTTATCCAGGGGGCACAATTCACCCCTCCACTTT.

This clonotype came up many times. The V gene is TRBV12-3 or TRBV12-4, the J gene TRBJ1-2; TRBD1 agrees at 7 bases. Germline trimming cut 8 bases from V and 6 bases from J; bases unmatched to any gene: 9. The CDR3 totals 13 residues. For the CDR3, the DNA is TGTGCCAGCGTTATAGGAGGGGGCGATGGCTACACCTTC. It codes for CASVIGGGDGYTF.

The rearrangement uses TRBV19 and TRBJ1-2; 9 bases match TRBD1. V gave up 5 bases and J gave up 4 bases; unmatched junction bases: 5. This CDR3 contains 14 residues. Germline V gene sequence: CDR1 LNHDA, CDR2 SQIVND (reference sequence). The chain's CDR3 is CASSWGQGPYGYTF. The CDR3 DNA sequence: TGTGCCAGTAGTTGGGGACAGGGACCCTATGGCTACACCTTC.

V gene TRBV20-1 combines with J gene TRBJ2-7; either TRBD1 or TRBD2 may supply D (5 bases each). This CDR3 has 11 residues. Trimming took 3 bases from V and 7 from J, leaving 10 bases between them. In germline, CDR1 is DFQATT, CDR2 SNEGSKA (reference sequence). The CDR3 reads CSARGVLEQYF. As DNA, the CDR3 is TGCAGTGCTAGGGGGGTCTTGGAGCAGTACTTC.

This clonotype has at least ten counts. CDR3 loop: CASRPTGEAFF. The CDR3 region has the DNA TGTGCCAGCAGACCTACAGGTGAAGCTTTCTTT. The gene calls are TRBV28 and TRBJ1-1; TRBD1 might be the D (5 bases). The CDR3 is 11 residues long. Looked up from germline, CDR1 is MDHEN and CDR2 is SYDVKM. Trimming left V 6 bases short and J 7 bases short, with 9 bases between.

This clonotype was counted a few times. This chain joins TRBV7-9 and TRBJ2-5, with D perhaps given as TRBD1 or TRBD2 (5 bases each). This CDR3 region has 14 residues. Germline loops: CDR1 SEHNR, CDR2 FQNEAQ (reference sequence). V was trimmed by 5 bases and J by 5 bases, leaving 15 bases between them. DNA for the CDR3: TGTGCCAGCAGCGGGGGACCGATAGCCGAGACCCAGTACTTC. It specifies CASSGGPIAETQYF.

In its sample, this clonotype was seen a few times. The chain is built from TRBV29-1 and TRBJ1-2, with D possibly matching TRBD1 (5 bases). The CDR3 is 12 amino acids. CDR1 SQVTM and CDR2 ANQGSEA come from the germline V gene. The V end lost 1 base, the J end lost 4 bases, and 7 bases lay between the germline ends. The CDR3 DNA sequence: TGCAGCGTTGAAGGGGGGTTCTATGGCTACACCTTC. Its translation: CSVEGGFYGYTF.

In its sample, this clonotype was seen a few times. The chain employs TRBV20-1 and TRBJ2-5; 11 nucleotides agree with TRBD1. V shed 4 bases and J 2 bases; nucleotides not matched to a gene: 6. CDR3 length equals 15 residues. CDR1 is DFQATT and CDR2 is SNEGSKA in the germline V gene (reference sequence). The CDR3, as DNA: TGCAGTGCTAACTCCGGGACAGGGGGGCAAGAGACCCAGTACTTC. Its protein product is CSANSGTGGQETQYF.

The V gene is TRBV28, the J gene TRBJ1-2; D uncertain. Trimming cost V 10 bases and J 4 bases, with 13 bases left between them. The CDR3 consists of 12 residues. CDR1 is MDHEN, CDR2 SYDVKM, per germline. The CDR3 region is CATDRRIYGYTF. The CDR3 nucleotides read TGTGCCACCGATCGGAGGATCTATGGCTACACCTTC.

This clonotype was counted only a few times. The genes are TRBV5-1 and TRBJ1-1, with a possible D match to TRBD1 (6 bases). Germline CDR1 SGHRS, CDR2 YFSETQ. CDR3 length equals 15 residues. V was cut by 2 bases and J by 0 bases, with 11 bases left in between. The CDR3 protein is CASSFTQGMNTEAFF. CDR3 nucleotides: TGCGCCAGCAGCTTTACGCAGGGGATGAACACTGAAGCTTTCTTT.

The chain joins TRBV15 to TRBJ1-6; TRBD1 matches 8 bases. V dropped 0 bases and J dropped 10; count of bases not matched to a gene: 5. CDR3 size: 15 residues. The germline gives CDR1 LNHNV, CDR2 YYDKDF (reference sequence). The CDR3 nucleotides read TGTGCCACCAGCAGAGATTTCAGGGGGCAATCACCCCTCCACTTT. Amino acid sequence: CATSRDFRGQSPLHF.

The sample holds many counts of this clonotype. CDR3 in DNA: TGTGCCAGCAGCTTAGATGGAGGACAAGGTGAAAAACTGTTTTTT. Translation gives CASSLDGGQGEKLFF. The J gene is TRBJ1-4, the V gene TRBV11-2; D perhaps matches TRBD1 (5 bases). This CDR3 is 15 amino acids long. Germline V gene sequence: CDR1 SGHAT, CDR2 FQNNGV. V lost 0 bases and J lost 7, with 12 bases in between.

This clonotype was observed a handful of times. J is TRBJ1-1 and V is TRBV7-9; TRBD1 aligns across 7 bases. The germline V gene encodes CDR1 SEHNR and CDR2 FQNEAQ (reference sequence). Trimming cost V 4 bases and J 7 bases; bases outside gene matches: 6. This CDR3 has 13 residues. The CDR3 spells CASSSDRVNEAFF. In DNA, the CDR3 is TGTGCCAGCAGCTCAGACAGGGTTAATGAAGCTTTCTTT. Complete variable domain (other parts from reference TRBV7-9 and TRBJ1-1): DTGVSQNPRHKITKRGQNVTFRCDPISEHNRLYWYRQTLGQGPEFLTYFQNEAQLEKSRLLSDRFSAERPKGSFSTLEIQRTEQGDSAMYLCASSSDRVNEAFFGQGTRLTVV.

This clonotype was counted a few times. CDR3 protein: CASSQSGSYEQYF. CDR3 in DNA: TGTGCCAGCAGCCAGTCGGGATCCTACGAGCAGTACTTC. This chain uses TRBV11-2 with TRBJ2-7, with D possibly matching TRBD2 (5 bases). The V end lost 5 bases, the J end lost 1 base, and 9 bases lay between the germline ends. Germline V gene data show CDR1 as SGHAT and CDR2 as FQNNGV. This CDR3 comprises 13 residues.

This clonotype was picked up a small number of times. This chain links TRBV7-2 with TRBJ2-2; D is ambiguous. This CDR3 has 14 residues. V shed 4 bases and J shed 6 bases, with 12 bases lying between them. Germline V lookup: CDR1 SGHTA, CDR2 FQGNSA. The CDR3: CASSSTRQAGELFF. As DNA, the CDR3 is TGTGCCAGCAGCTCGACTCGCCAGGCCGGGGAGCTGTTTTTT.

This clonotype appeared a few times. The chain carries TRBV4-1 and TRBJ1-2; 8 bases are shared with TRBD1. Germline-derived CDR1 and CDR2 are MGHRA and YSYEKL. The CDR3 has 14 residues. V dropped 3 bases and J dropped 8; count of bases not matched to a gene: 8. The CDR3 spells CASSQPGQGRGYTF. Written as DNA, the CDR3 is TGCGCCAGCAGCCAGCCCGGACAGGGTCGAGGCTACACCTTC.

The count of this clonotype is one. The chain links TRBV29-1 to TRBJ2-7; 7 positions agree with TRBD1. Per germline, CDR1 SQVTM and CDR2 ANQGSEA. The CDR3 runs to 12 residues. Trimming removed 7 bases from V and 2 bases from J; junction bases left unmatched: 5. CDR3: CSGATGPYEQYF. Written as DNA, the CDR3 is TGCAGCGGAGCGACAGGGCCCTACGAGCAGTACTTC.

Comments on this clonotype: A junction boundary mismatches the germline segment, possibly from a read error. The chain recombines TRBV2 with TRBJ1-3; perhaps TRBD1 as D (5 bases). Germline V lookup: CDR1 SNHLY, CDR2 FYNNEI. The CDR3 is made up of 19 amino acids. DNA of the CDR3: TGTGTCAGCAGTGTCCGATGGGTTCAAACAGGCGGCTCTGGAAACACCATATATTTT. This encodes CVSSVRWVQTGGSGNTIYF.

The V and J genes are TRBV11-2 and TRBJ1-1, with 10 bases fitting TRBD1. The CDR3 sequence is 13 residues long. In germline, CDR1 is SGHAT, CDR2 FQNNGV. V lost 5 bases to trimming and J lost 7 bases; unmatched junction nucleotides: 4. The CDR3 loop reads CASSQRTGGEAFF. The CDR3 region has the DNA TGTGCCAGCAGCCAACGGACAGGGGGTGAAGCTTTCTTT.